A selection of T cell receptor beta chains follows, all from one sample in a study of response to subunit inactivated influenza vaccine. A single record per CDR3 protein comes from TCRdb applying MiXCR to the RT-PCR reads. The table includes 700,000 to 800,000 distinct CDR3 sequences, about a fifth detected once. This specimen consisted of PBMCs from blood, obtained less than 6 days after vaccination. These receptors all come from a man aged 50 or older who received an inactivated influenza vaccine. The CDR3 runs from the conserved cysteine through the conserved F or W. A D gene is named only where the DNA matches it firmly. Only part of the rows carry a size: once, few, many, or a class if the clone is expanded.

CDR3 protein: CASSLIPGGPQHF
CDR3 DNA: TGCGCCAGCAGCCTAATACCGGGAGGGCCCCAGCATTTT
V gene: TRBV4-3
J gene: TRBJ1-5
clone size: few
D gene: NA

CDR3 protein: CASSPRAIYGRSFYEQYF
CDR3 DNA: TGTGCCAGCAGCCCAAGGGCTATCTACGGGCGGTCGTTCTACGAGCAGTACTTC
V gene: TRBV6-2/TRBV6-3
J gene: TRBJ2-7
clone size: NA
D gene: NA

CDR3 protein: CASSGSGTGRYEQYF
CDR3 DNA: TGTGCCAGCAGCGGATCCGGGACAGGACGATACGAGCAGTACTTC
V gene: TRBV4-2
J gene: TRBJ2-7
clone size: NA
D gene: TRBD1

CDR3 protein: CATSSQREQTDTQYF
CDR3 DNA: TGTGCCACCAGCAGCCAGCGGGAGCAAACAGATACGCAGTATTTT
V gene: TRBV15
J gene: TRBJ2-3
clone size: NA
D gene: TRBD2

CDR3 protein: CATADPFGHASSYEQYF
CDR3 DNA: TGTGCCACCGCCGATCCGTTCGGACACGCAAGCTCCTACGAGCAGTACTTC
V gene: TRBV24-1
J gene: TRBJ2-7
clone size: NA
D gene: NA

CDR3 protein: CASSLAWQTNQPQHF
CDR3 DNA: TGTGCCAGCAGCTTAGCATGGCAGACCAATCAGCCCCAGCATTTT
V gene: TRBV7-8
J gene: TRBJ1-5
clone size: NA
D gene: NA

CDR3 protein: CASSLARDRPYNEQFF
CDR3 DNA: TGTGCCAGCAGCTTAGCCCGGGACAGACCCTACAATGAGCAGTTCTTC
V gene: TRBV7-8
J gene: TRBJ2-1
clone size: NA
D gene: TRBD1

CDR3 protein: CASSVGGKSTDTQYF
CDR3 DNA: TGTGCCAGCAGCGTAGGGGGAAAGAGCACAGATACGCAGTATTTT
V gene: TRBV9
J gene: TRBJ2-3
clone size: NA
D gene: NA

CDR3 protein: CASSGPGAMNTEAFF
CDR3 DNA: TGTGCCAGCAGCGGGCCGGGGGCTATGAACACTGAAGCTTTCTTT
V gene: TRBV9
J gene: TRBJ1-1
clone size: NA
D gene: NA

CDR3 protein: CASSYDRAPGKTQYF
CDR3 DNA: TGTGCCAGCAGTTACGACAGGGCCCCTGGGAAGACCCAGTACTTC
V gene: TRBV6-5
J gene: TRBJ2-5
clone size: NA
D gene: TRBD1

CDR3 protein: CSASRDGYYEQYF
CDR3 DNA: TGCAGTGCTAGCCGGGACGGCTACTACGAGCAGTACTTC
V gene: TRBV20-1
J gene: TRBJ2-7
clone size: NA
D gene: NA

CDR3 protein: CASRADSKQTDTQYF
CDR3 DNA: TGTGCCAGCAGGGCTGACTCGAAACAAACAGATACGCAGTATTTT
V gene: TRBV7-2
J gene: TRBJ2-3
clone size: NA
D gene: NA

CDR3 protein: CSATGAGGYTF
CDR3 DNA: TGCAGTGCTACAGGGGCGGGTGGCTACACCTTC
V gene: TRBV20-1
J gene: TRBJ1-2
clone size: few
D gene: NA

CDR3 protein: CSARGIAGDIEQYF
CDR3 DNA: TGCAGTGCTAGGGGCATAGCGGGAGATATCGAGCAGTACTTC
V gene: TRBV20-1
J gene: TRBJ2-7
clone size: NA
D gene: TRBD2

CDR3 protein: CASSPRLGTGELFF
CDR3 DNA: TGTGCCAGCAGTCCCCGACTCGGCACCGGGGAGCTGTTTTTT
V gene: TRBV12-3/TRBV12-4
J gene: TRBJ2-2
clone size: NA
D gene: NA

CDR3 protein: CASSQDWSGTGGSYEQYF
CDR3 DNA: TGCGCCAGCAGCCAAGATTGGTCCGGGACAGGGGGCTCCTACGAGCAGTACTTC
V gene: TRBV4-3
J gene: TRBJ2-7
clone size: few
D gene: TRBD1

CDR3 protein: CASSLVGTGTNEQYF
CDR3 DNA: TGTGCCAGCAGCTTAGTTGGGACAGGGACCAACGAGCAGTACTTC
V gene: TRBV7-9
J gene: TRBJ2-7
clone size: NA
D gene: TRBD1

CDR3 protein: CASSSTPTATNEKLFF
CDR3 DNA: TGCGCCAGCAGCTCGACGCCGACAGCAACTAATGAAAAACTGTTTTTT
V gene: TRBV5-1
J gene: TRBJ1-4
clone size: NA
D gene: NA

CDR3 protein: CASSLQRPSQETQYF
CDR3 DNA: TGCGCCAGCAGCCTCCAACGCCCATCACAAGAGACCCAGTACTTC
V gene: TRBV5-1
J gene: TRBJ2-5
clone size: NA
D gene: NA

CDR3 protein: CASSPGTGRETQYF
CDR3 DNA: TGCGCCAGCAGCCCAGGGACAGGAAGAGAGACCCAGTACTTC
V gene: TRBV5-1
J gene: TRBJ2-5
clone size: many
D gene: TRBD1

CDR3 protein: CASSIGVTEAFF
CDR3 DNA: TGTGCCAGCAGCATAGGGGTAACTGAAGCTTTCTTT
V gene: TRBV7-9
J gene: TRBJ1-1
clone size: few
D gene: NA

CDR3 protein: CASSWDSVTGELFF
CDR3 DNA: TGTGCCAGCAGCTGGGACAGCGTCACCGGGGAGCTGTTTTTT
V gene: TRBV7-2
J gene: TRBJ2-2
clone size: NA
D gene: TRBD1

CDR3 protein: CASSPVEHNEQFF
CDR3 DNA: TGTGCCAGCAGCCCTGTAGAGCACAATGAGCAGTTCTTC
V gene: TRBV7-3
J gene: TRBJ2-1
clone size: few
D gene: NA